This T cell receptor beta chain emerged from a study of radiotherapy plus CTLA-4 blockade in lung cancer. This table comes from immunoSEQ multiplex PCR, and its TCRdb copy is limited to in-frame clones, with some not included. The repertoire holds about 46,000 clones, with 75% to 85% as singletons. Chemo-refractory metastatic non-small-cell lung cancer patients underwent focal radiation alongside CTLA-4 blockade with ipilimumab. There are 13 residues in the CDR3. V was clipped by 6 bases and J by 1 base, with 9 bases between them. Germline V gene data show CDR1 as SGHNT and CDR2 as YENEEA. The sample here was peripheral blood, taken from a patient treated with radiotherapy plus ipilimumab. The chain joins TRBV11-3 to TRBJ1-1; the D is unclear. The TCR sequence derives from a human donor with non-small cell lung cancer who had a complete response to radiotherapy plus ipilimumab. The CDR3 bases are TGTGCCAGCAGTTTTACAGAGAACACTGAAGCTTTCTTT. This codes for CASSFTENTEAFF. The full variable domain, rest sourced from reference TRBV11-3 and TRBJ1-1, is EAGVVQSPRYKIIEKKQPVAFWCNPISGHNTLYWYLQNLGQGPELLIRYENEEAVDDSQLPKDRFSAERLKGVDSTLKIQPAELGDSAVYLCASSFTENTEAFFGQGTRLTVV.